This TCR beta chain was sequenced for a study of blood T cell repertoires in COVID-19. This CDR3 is built from 15 residues. Trimming shortened V by 2 bases and J by 4 bases, and 12 bases separated the two germline ends. Germline V gives CDR1 PRHDT, CDR2 FYEKMQ (reference sequence). Profiled with immunoSEQ multiplex PCR; TCRdb holds only in-frame clones, not every one. The sample lists approximately 350,000 clones, about 90% occurring once. This TCR derives from a woman younger than 35 who had recovered from COVID-19. The chain recombines TRBV13 with TRBJ1-3; D uncertain. Sequencing was performed on peripheral blood. The CDR3 nucleotides are TGTGCCAGCAGCTTACGAGGATGGAAGGGAAACACCATATATTTT. It yields the protein CASSLRGWKGNTIYF. Combining the CDR3 with reference TRBV13 and TRBJ1-3 gives the whole variable domain AAGVIQSPRHLIKEKRETATLKCYPIPRHDTVYWYQQGPGQDPQFLISFYEKMQSDKGSIPDRFSAQQFSDYHSELNMSSLELGDSALYFCASSLRGWKGNTIYFGEGSWLTVV.